This TCR beta chain was sequenced in a study of human T cells and chemical hapten exposure. This clonotype was detected ten times or more. The antigen is undetermined. Specified time point: patch test 2, 6 weeks after DPC sensitization. The sample's treatment: therapeutic diphenylcyclopropenone sensitization with weekly scalp DPC. TCRdb processed the RACE reads anew with MiXCR; each CDR3 protein has one entry. The sample gives some 89,000 distinct CDR3 sequences, around 9.6% of which show up once; roughly 2.3% is in the top ten. Germline CDR1 and CDR2: DFQATT and SNEGSKA (reference sequence). With 0 bases removed from V and 4 bases from J, the gap between germline ends came to 12 bases. The CDR3 extends over 14 amino acids. General observations from the study: Controls had significantly fewer large CDR3 similarity clusters than were formed by expanded TCRs.

This receptor was taken from a woman aged 25 to 39 with alopecia areata. Some clones in this sample may be carry-over from other donors' samples. The sequencing here drew on whole blood, taken in connection with sensitization to the hapten diphenylcyclopropenone (DPC). The chain employs TRBV20-1 and TRBJ2-5; D is uncertain. Here the CDR3 reads CSARDSRTGETQYF. CDR3 DNA: TGCAGTGCTAGAGATAGTAGGACCGGAGAGACCCAGTACTTC.